This TCR beta chain was identified in a study of post-analysis software for immune sequencing data (dated by TCRdb to about 2015). Context from the whole study: Recorded disease courses included relapsing-remitting, secondary progressive and progressive-relapsing multiple sclerosis, with some patients lacking subtype annotation. The multiple sclerosis patient repertoires were compared with some twelve previously published healthy control repertoires from donors aged 6 to 25 years. A subset of samples was prepared in parallel using single-end sample barcoding, then pooled and co-amplified after Illumina adapter ligation.

V is shortened by 5 bases, J by 0 bases, and the region joining them spans 12 bases. The CDR3 holds 15 amino acids from the cysteine to the phenylalanine. Left in the record is the CDR3 DNA by itself, 45 bases read in frame from the first base. CDR1 and CDR2 are drawn from the germline V gene: SGHVS, FQNEAQ. The paper as a whole reports these results and caveats: The control group was slightly older than the multiple sclerosis patient group. Direct clustering with F measure revealed strong co-clustering of samples prepared in the same batch, which led to a batch-effect correction. Roughly 5 TRBV segments, including TRBV5-6, TRBV5-1 and TRBV20-1, were significantly more frequent in patients than controls. Normalized Chao1 diversity was significantly lower in multiple sclerosis patients than controls, suggesting substantial peripheral T-cell clonal expansion.

With respect to this clonotype: Its antigen remains unidentified. The sample holds no much larger clone one base away, and base qualities are not on file.

Receptors were amplified or captured by PCR. Reads for this sample came from an Illumina HiSeq 2500. To reduce PCR and sequencing biases, unique molecular identifiers were incorporated into the TCR beta cDNA libraries. Some 500,000 cDNA molecules were obtained for every 1 to 10 million input T cells, so each molecule roughly corresponded to one T cell. The patient libraries were prepared and sequenced using the same protocol as the earlier healthy control dataset. Within a given batch, samples were prepared together, multiplexed and sequenced on the same HiSeq lane. The paper's processing steps were these. Raw barcoded reads were processed with MIGEC, and single-read molecular identifier groups were discarded before consensus assembly and CDR3 extraction. VDJtools was used for post-analysis of the clonotype tables, and diversity was normalized by down-sampling every dataset to the size of the smallest sample. Repertoire overlap clustering matched CDR3 amino acid but not nucleotide sequences to correct batch-related cross-sample contamination. TCRdb passed the public sequencing reads through fastp at Q25 and MiXCR, retaining productive beta sequences. A single entry per CDR3 protein holds the most common genes and DNA from its merged rows. These V and J calls derive from TCRdb rather than the authors' analysis. Present in this sample are 600,000 to 700,000 distinct CDR3 sequences, approximately 60% of which were seen just once. Clones ranked in the top ten supply approximately 10% of the sample.

To demonstrate the VDJtools post-analysis software, the study profiled TCR beta repertoires from the peripheral blood of 10 to 15 young patients with multiple sclerosis. The multiple sclerosis patients were children and adolescents between roughly 6 and 16 years of age. The V gene is TRBV7-8 and the J gene is TRBJ2-3; possibly the D gene is TRBD1, per 6 matching bases. This TCR was recovered from a girl aged 2 to 9 with multiple sclerosis. Sequences were obtained from blood. The CDR3 here reads CASSPQGPSTDTQYF. The sequence in DNA is TGTGCCAGCAGCCCACAGGGCCCCAGCACAGATACGCAGTATTTT.